The sequence of this T cell receptor beta chain was determined in a study of cytomegalovirus exposure and HLA in healthy donors. The protocol was immunoSEQ multiplex PCR, while the TCRdb copy is restricted to in-frame clones and leaves out a portion. The table lists 130,000 or so clones, approximately 92% of them singletons. Trimming shortened V by 6 bases and J by 2 bases, and 12 bases separated the two germline ends. The CDR3 has 14 amino acids. The germline gives CDR1 MNHNS, CDR2 SASEGT. An approximately 120-subject validation cohort, separate from the approximately 700-subject first cohort, supplied the donors.

The receptor was derived from a woman in her late teens or twenties in good health and CMV-seronegative. The sequenced material came from PBMCs. The V call is TRBV6-1, the J call TRBJ2-3, with a tentative D call TRBD1 (6 bases). The CDR3 sequence is CASSVTGFTDTQYF. DNA of the CDR3: TGTGCCAGCAGCGTCACAGGGTTCACAGATACGCAGTATTTT.